One and the same sample provided the 32 T cell receptor beta chains below, sequenced in a study of shared clonotypes between healthy human individuals. Libraries were prepared by immunoSEQ multiplex PCR; TCRdb keeps only in-frame clonotypes and omits some of them. The sample lists roughly 2.2 million clones, 80% to 95% occurring once. Sequenced: naive CD4+ T cells from PBMCs. Regarding subset: CD45RA+ positively selected. The receptors stem from a man aged 18 to 29 in good health. Some clones in this sample may be carry-over from other donors' samples.

In this sample, this clone turned up once. J is TRBJ1-2 and V is TRBV5-4, with 10 bases identical to TRBD1. The germline V gene encodes CDR1 SGHNT and CDR2 YYREEE (reference sequence). The CDR3 is made up of 14 amino acids. The V and J ends lost 4 bases and 7 bases, in that order; junction bases with no gene match: 7. This chain's CDR3 is CASSIGQGDFGYTF. In nucleotides, the CDR3 is TGTGCCAGCAGCATCGGACAGGGGGACTTTGGCTACACCTTC.

This clone was seen more than once but under ten times. The chain employs TRBV11-3 and TRBJ2-7, with D perhaps matching TRBD2 (6 bases). CDR3 length equals 12 residues. V shed 0 bases and J shed 6 bases, with 6 bases lying between them. Germline assignment: CDR1 SGHNT and CDR2 YENEEA. CDR3 in DNA: TGTGCCAGCAGCTTAGACGGGGGCGAGCAGTACTTC. Amino acids: CASSLDGGEQYF.

On this clone itself: Other DNA sequences in the same sample also yield this CDR3. The chain links TRBV9 to TRBJ2-3; D gene ambiguous. The ends were cut back, 0 bases at V and 5 bases at J, with 7 bases in the middle. The CDR3 is made up of 13 amino acids. CDR1 SGDLS and CDR2 YYNGEE come from the germline V gene. The DNA of the CDR3 is TGTGCCAGCAGCGTAGGGCCCAGAGATACGCAGTATTTT. As protein: CASSVGPRDTQYF.

The V and J genes are TRBV2 and TRBJ2-1; TRBD1 might be the D (5 bases). V lost 4 bases and J lost 8, with 9 bases in between. Germline values: CDR1 SNHLY, CDR2 FYNNEI. This CDR3 has 12 amino acids. CDR3 coding DNA: TGTGCCAGCAGTGGAGTAGGGGATGAGCAGTTCTTC. Translating gives CASSGVGDEQFF.

CDR3: CASRFRLDYEQYF. The CDR3 DNA reads TGTGCAAGTCGCTTCCGACTCGACTACGAGCAGTACTTC. The chain has TRBV12-2 and TRBJ2-7; TRBD2 was called by the table and not checked on the DNA. TRBV12-2 is listed as a pseudogene. The CDR3 loop spans 13 amino acids.

CDR3 DNA: TGTGCCACCTGGTCGGGTTATAGCAATCAGCCCCAGCATTTT. This encodes CATWSGYSNQPQHF. V and J are TRBV19 and TRBJ1-5; D is undetermined. CDR1 LNHDA and CDR2 SQIVND come from the germline V gene (reference sequence). The V end was cut by 10 bases, the J end by 0 bases, with 13 bases between. The CDR3 loop spans 14 amino acids.

J is TRBJ1-2 and V is TRBV28, with D perhaps matching TRBD1 (6 bases). The length of the CDR3 is 15 residues. The germline V and J ends were trimmed by 6 bases and 3 bases, with 17 bases remaining between them. Looked up from germline, CDR1 is MDHEN and CDR2 is SYDVKM. The CDR3: CASRNTGRAYYGYTF. Written as DNA, the CDR3 is TGTGCCAGCAGAAATACAGGGAGGGCGTACTATGGCTACACCTTC.

The rearrangement joins TRBV18 to TRBJ1-3; 11 bases are a match to TRBD1. V was clipped by 3 bases and J by 1 base; unmatched bases: 2. This CDR3 contains 16 residues. CDR1 and CDR2 (germline): KGHSH, LQKENI. The chain's CDR3 is CASSPGTGGSGNTIYF. DNA for the CDR3: TGTGCCAGCTCACCCGGGACAGGGGGGTCTGGAAACACCATATATTTT.

This clone has a single count. The gene calls are TRBV4-2 and TRBJ2-5, with a weak D call TRBD1 (5 bases). CDR1 is LGHNA, CDR2 YNFKEQ, per germline. There are 17 residues in the CDR3. V was clipped by 0 bases and J by 0 bases, with 14 bases between them. CDR3 in DNA: TGTGCCAGCAGCCAAGATCCCACAGGCGGAGACCAAGAGACCCAGTACTTC. It specifies CASSQDPTGGDQETQYF.

The rearrangement joins TRBV27 to TRBJ1-4; 7 bases fit TRBD1. The CDR3 runs 15 residues. V was pared by 5 bases and J by 4 bases, with 7 bases of the junction left unmatched. Germline V lookup: CDR1 MNHEY, CDR2 SMNVEV (reference sequence). The CDR3 sequence: CASSTRQGSNEKLFF. In nucleotides, the CDR3 is TGTGCCAGCAGTACACGACAGGGCAGTAATGAAAAACTGTTTTTT.

The rearrangement uses TRBV7-9 and TRBJ2-7; 12 nucleotides agree with TRBD1. Germline-derived CDR1 and CDR2 are SEHNR and FQNEAQ (reference sequence). The CDR3 is 17 residues long. With 1 base clipped from V and 1 base from J, the junction kept 5 bases outside the gene matches. In DNA form, the CDR3 reads TGTGCCAGCAGCTTAGAGGGGACAGGGGGCGCGTCCTACGAGCAGTACTTC. It specifies CASSLEGTGGASYEQYF.

This chain connects TRBV5-1 to TRBJ2-2, with D perhaps matching TRBD1 (5 bases). CDR1 is SGHRS and CDR2 is YFSETQ in the germline V gene. The CDR3 runs to 14 residues. V lost 4 bases, J lost 2 bases, and 9 bases lay in between. In DNA, the CDR3 is TGCGCCAGCAGCGTGACAGTTAACACCGGGGAGCTGTTTTTT. Protein product: CASSVTVNTGELFF. Supplemented by reference TRBV5-1 and TRBJ2-2, the full variable domain reads KAGVTQTPRYLIKTRGQQVTLSCSPISGHRSVSWYQQTPGQGLQFLFEYFSETQRNKGNFPGRFSGRQFSNSRSEMNVSTLELGDSALYLCASSVTVNTGELFFGEGSRLTVL.

In regard to this clone: Additional DNA sequences in this sample encode the identical CDR3. The V call is TRBV18, the J call TRBJ2-3; 10 bases map to TRBD2. The CDR3 has 16 residues. Trimming cost V 3 bases and J 1 base; bases outside gene matches: 4. The germline gives CDR1 KGHSH, CDR2 LQKENI. For the CDR3, the DNA is TGTGCCAGCTCACCCCGGACTAGCGGAGGCACAGATACGCAGTATTTT. Translated: CASSPRTSGGTDTQYF.

This clone was detected once. Other nucleotide sequences in the sample specify the same CDR3. This chain connects TRBV4-2 to TRBJ1-5; the D is unclear. The CDR3 has 13 residues. With 0 bases removed from V and 6 bases from J, the gap between germline ends came to 6 bases. The germline V gene encodes CDR1 LGHNA and CDR2 YNFKEQ. CDR3 protein: CASSQDPVQPQHF. The DNA of the CDR3 is TGTGCCAGCAGCCAAGATCCGGTTCAGCCCCAGCATTTT.

This chain uses TRBV4-2 with TRBJ1-4, with 7 nucleotides matching TRBD1. CDR3 length: 18 residues. V was clipped by 3 bases and J by 5 bases; unmatched bases: 15. CDR1 and CDR2 (germline): LGHNA, YNFKEQ. The CDR3 here is CASSQIALWDSKNEKLFF. The CDR3, as DNA: TGTGCCAGCAGCCAGATTGCTTTGTGGGACAGCAAAAATGAAAAACTGTTTTTT.

The chain is built from TRBV28 and TRBJ2-7; tentatively, D is TRBD1 (6 bases). The CDR3 loop spans 15 amino acids. Trimming stripped 7 bases from V and 1 base from J, with 17 bases between. Germline-derived CDR1 and CDR2 are MDHEN and SYDVKM. The CDR3 DNA is TGTGCCAGCAACCCCTCCGGGACACCATCCTACGAGCAGTACTTC. Translating gives CASNPSGTPSYEQYF.

In its sample, this clone was seen a few times. This chain joins TRBV5-1 and TRBJ1-1; unclear D gene. The germline V gene encodes CDR1 SGHRS and CDR2 YFSETQ. V gave up 0 bases and J gave up 0 bases, with 6 bases separating them. The length of the CDR3 is 14 residues. CDR3 in amino acids: CASSLGNMNTEAFF. DNA of the CDR3: TGCGCCAGCAGCTTGGGGAATATGAACACTGAAGCTTTCTTT.

V usage is TRBV28 and J usage is TRBJ2-1; D is undetermined. Germline V gene data show CDR1 as MDHEN and CDR2 as SYDVKM. Deletions cut 6 bases from V and 2 bases from J, with 17 bases between. There are 16 residues in the CDR3. The CDR3 sequence: CASRATAFLAYNEQFF. For the CDR3, the DNA is TGTGCCAGCAGGGCCACGGCTTTTTTAGCCTACAATGAGCAGTTCTTC.

V usage is TRBV9 and J usage is TRBJ2-1; no definite D call. V was shortened by 4 bases and J by 13 bases, with 18 bases between the two germline ends. This CDR3 has 13 amino acids. Germline values: CDR1 SGDLS, CDR2 YYNGEE. In nucleotides, the CDR3 is TGTGCCAGCAGCTGGACCCACGGAACCGAACAGTTCTTC. This translates into CASSWTHGTEQFF.

The chain carries TRBV23-1 and TRBJ2-1, with D perhaps matching TRBD2 (5 bases). TRBV23-1 falls under the ORF class, with uncertain function. CDR3 length: 16 amino acids. Trimming pared 6 bases from V and 0 bases from J, leaving 15 bases between. CDR3 bases: TGCGCCAGCAGACCCGGGGTCCCTGGCTCCTACAATGAGCAGTTCTTC. This translates into CASRPGVPGSYNEQFF.

This chain joins TRBV4-2 and TRBJ2-1; 10 bases line up with TRBD2. The CDR3 runs 18 residues. V gave up 0 bases and J gave up 7 bases; unmatched junction bases: 12. Germline CDR1 is LGHNA and CDR2 is YNFKEQ. In DNA, the CDR3 is TGTGCCAGCAGCCAAGACCGGGCAGCGGGAGGGCCGGGGAATGAGCAGTTCTTC. As protein: CASSQDRAAGGPGNEQFF.

The chain recombines TRBV6-6 with TRBJ2-5, with a tentative D call TRBD1 (5 bases). Trimming took off 3 bases at V and 0 bases at J, with 14 bases between the two ends. There are 16 residues in the CDR3. Germline values: CDR1 MNHNY, CDR2 SVGAGI (reference sequence). The CDR3 reads CASSYTTSGNQETQYF. CDR3 coding DNA: TGTGCCAGCAGTTATACGACTTCAGGGAACCAAGAGACCCAGTACTTC.

This sequence joins TRBV28 and TRBJ2-6; D tentatively fits TRBD1 or TRBD2 (5 bases each). CDR1 and CDR2 from the germline V gene are MDHEN and SYDVKM. This CDR3 region has 18 residues. Trimming removed 7 bases from V and 0 bases from J, with 19 bases in between. CDR3 nucleotide sequence: TGTGCCAGCATTTCGGTGGGCTGGGGGAGCTCTGGGGCCAACGTCCTGACTTTC. Amino acids: CASISVGWGSSGANVLTF. The whole variable domain, filled in from reference TRBV28 and TRBJ2-6, reads DVKVTQSSRYLVKRTGEKVFLECVQDMDHENMFWYRQDPGLGLRLIYFSYDVKMKEKGDIPEGYSVSREKKERFSLILESASTNQTSMYLCASISVGWGSSGANVLTFGAGSRLTVL.

The genes are TRBV27 and TRBJ1-4; no clear D. V shed 4 bases and J shed 8 bases, with 14 bases lying between them. The CDR3 covers 14 residues. Germline V gene lookup returns CDR1 MNHEY and CDR2 SMNVEV (reference sequence). Written as DNA, the CDR3 is TGTGCCAGCAGTTCCCCATCGGGAGGCGAAAAACTGTTTTTT. It encodes CASSSPSGGEKLFF.

V gene TRBV5-1 combines with J gene TRBJ1-2; 11 bases are shared with TRBD1. The CDR3 sequence is 16 residues long. V dropped 2 bases and J dropped 7; count of bases not matched to a gene: 10. Germline V CDR1 and CDR2: SGHRS, YFSETQ. The DNA of the CDR3 is TGCGCCAGCAGCTTACCCGGGACAGGGGGGAATGGTGGCTACACCTTC. This sequence encodes CASSLPGTGGNGGYTF.

In the case of this clone: Other DNA sequences within the sample encode an identical CDR3. The chain joins TRBV28 to TRBJ2-7; D is unclear. This CDR3 has 11 amino acids. In germline, CDR1 is MDHEN, CDR2 SYDVKM. The V end was cut by 5 bases, the J end by 4 bases, with 6 bases between. The CDR3 protein is CASSRQYEQYF. CDR3 sequence (DNA): TGTGCCAGCAGTCGACAATACGAGCAGTACTTC.

V is TRBV19 and J is TRBJ1-2; 8 nucleotides line up with TRBD1. This CDR3 has 15 residues. Unmatched junction bases numbered 5, after V lost 5 bases and J lost 0 bases. The germline V gene encodes CDR1 LNHDA and CDR2 SQIVND (reference sequence). The CDR3, as DNA: TGTGCCAGTAGTTCCGGGACAGGAGCTAACTATGGCTACACCTTC. This sequence encodes CASSSGTGANYGYTF.

CDR3 sequence reads: CASSQTGGFYEQFF. CDR3 sequence (DNA): TGTGCCAGCAGTCAGACAGGGGGCTTCTATGAGCAGTTCTTC. The chain is built from TRBV6-1 and TRBJ2-1, with 10 bases aligning to TRBD1. CDR1 is MNHNS, CDR2 SASEGT, per germline. This CDR3 is built from 14 residues. V trimming: 5 bases; J trimming: 8 bases; junction bases outside the gene matches: 6.

J is TRBJ2-7 and V is TRBV25-1, with TRBD2 matching 11 bases. The V gene end was trimmed by 7 bases and the J gene end by 3 bases; junction bases not matched to a gene: 2. CDR3 length: 13 residues. The V gene's germline CDR1 is MGHDK and CDR2 SYGVNS. CDR3 in DNA: TGTGCCAGCAAACTAGCGGGAGACTACGAGCAGTACTTC. This sequence encodes CASKLAGDYEQYF.

The J gene is TRBJ2-7, the V gene TRBV7-2; tentative D call: TRBD1 (6 bases). CDR3 size: 17 residues. CDR1 is SGHTA, CDR2 FQGNSA, per germline. V was shortened by 3 bases and J by 5 bases, with 23 bases between the two germline ends. CDR3 residues: CASSFRSQGPYGNEQYF. CDR3 nucleotide sequence: TGTGCCAGCAGCTTCCGATCACAGGGCCCCTACGGCAACGAGCAGTACTTC.

V usage is TRBV6-1 and J usage is TRBJ2-1, with 8 bases aligning to TRBD1. Germline CDR1 and CDR2: MNHNS and SASEGT. V gave up 1 base and J gave up 14 bases; unmatched junction bases: 10. This CDR3 is 14 amino acids long. This chain's CDR3 is CASSEDDRGPSKFF. The DNA for the CDR3 is TGTGCCAGCAGTGAAGATGACAGGGGACCATCAAAGTTCTTC.

The chain joins TRBV6-1 to TRBJ1-1; TRBD1 is a possible D gene (6 bases). Trimming removed 3 bases from V and 1 base from J, with 9 bases in between. The length of the CDR3 is 14 residues. Germline CDR1 reads MNHNS; CDR2 reads SASEGT. CDR3 protein: CASSEWGANTEAFF. The CDR3 DNA follows: TGTGCCAGCAGTGAGTGGGGGGCGAACACTGAAGCTTTCTTT.